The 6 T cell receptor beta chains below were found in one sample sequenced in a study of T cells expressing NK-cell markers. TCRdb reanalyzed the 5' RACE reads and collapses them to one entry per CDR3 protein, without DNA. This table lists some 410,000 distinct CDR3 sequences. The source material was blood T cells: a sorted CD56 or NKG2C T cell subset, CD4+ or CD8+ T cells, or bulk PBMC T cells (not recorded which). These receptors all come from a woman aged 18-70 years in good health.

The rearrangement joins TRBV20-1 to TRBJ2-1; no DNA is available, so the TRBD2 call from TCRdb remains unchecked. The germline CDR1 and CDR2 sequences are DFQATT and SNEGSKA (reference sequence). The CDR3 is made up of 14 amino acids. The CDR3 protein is CSARGESGVNEQFF.

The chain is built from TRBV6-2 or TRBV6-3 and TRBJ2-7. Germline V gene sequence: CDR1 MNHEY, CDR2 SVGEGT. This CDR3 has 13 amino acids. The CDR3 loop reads CASSYSGPLEQYF.

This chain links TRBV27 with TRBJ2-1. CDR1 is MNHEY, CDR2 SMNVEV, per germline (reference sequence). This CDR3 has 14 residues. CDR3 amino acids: CASLRRGSYNEQFF.

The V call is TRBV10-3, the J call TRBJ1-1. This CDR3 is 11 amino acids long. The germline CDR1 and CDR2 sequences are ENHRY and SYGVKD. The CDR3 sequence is CAISEYSEAFF.

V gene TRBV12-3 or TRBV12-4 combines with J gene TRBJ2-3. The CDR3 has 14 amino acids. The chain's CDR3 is CASTALAVTDTQYF.

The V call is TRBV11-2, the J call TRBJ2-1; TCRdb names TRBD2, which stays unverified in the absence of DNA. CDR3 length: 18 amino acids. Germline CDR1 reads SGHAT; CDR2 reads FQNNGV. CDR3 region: CASSFGSRGGSSYNEQFF.